This TCR beta chain stems from a study of blood T cells in healthy people across ages. There were healthy Caucasian individuals from Russia, aged 6 to 90, serving as donors. Total RNA was extracted at no less than 6 micrograms per sample. The CDR3 is 14 amino acids. Between the trimmed V and J ends, which lost 0 bases and 6 bases, there was a span of 11 bases. Germline lookup yields CDR1 LGHNA and CDR2 YNFKEQ. Primed by a sample-barcoded 5' primer and a J-beta primer mix, a second PCR proceeded for roughly 7 to 12 cycles. Each TCR beta cDNA got a 12-nucleotide random molecular identifier. Each CDR3 protein gets one entry after TCRdb re-called the 5' RACE reads with MiXCR. This table holds some 1,800,000 distinct CDR3 sequences, 30% to 40% found once.

Sequencing was done on a sample of blood. The clonotype originates from a human donor in good health. V gene TRBV4-2 combines with J gene TRBJ1-1; D is undetermined. CDR3: CASSQDLGSPEAFF. The CDR3 nucleotides are TGTGCCAGCAGCCAAGATTTGGGAAGCCCTGAAGCTTTCTTT.